This T cell receptor (beta chain) was obtained from a study of shared clonotypes between healthy human individuals. Produced via immunoSEQ multiplex PCR; TCRdb's table is partial and in-frame only. This table has about 1 million clones, 60% to 80% appearing once. With respect to this clone: Its antigen is not known.

General study findings and limits: Estimated richness was generally greater in naive than memory subsets. Non-shared clonotypes were found to have lower generation probabilities than the clonotypes that were shared by all four of the sorted-subset donors. Naive CD4 clonotypes were shared across a handful of donors at about 5.2%.

Germline assignment: CDR1 SGHRS and CDR2 YFSETQ. This CDR3 has 15 residues. Trimming cost V 4 bases and J 0 bases, with 8 bases left between them. The chain links TRBV5-1 to TRBJ2-6; D uncertain. The source material was memory CD4+ T cells sorted from blood. Subset noted: CD45RA-negative fraction. The sequence was collected from a man younger than 30 in good health. CDR3 DNA: TGCGCCAGCAGCCCGACTCTCTCTGGGGCCAACGTCCTGACTTTC. It encodes CASSPTLSGANVLTF.